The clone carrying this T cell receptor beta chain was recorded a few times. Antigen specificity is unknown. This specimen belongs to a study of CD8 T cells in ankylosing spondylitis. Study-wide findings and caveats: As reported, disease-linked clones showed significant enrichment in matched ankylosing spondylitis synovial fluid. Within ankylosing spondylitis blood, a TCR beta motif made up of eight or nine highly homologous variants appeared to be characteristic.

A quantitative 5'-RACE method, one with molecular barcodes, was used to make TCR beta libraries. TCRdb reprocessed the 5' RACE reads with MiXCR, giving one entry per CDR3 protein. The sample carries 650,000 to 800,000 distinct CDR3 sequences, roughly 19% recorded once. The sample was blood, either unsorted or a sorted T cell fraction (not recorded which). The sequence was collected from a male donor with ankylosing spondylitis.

CDR3 sequence (DNA): TGTGCCAGCAAAAGGACAGGGGACACTGAAGCTTTCTTT. Translated: CASKRTGDTEAFF. This chain links TRBV6-6 with TRBJ1-1; 9 bases align to TRBD1. Germline values: CDR1 MNHNY, CDR2 SVGAGI (reference sequence). The CDR3 is 13 amino acids. With 7 bases clipped from V and 3 bases from J, the junction kept 3 bases outside the gene matches.